One sample yielded the 23 T cell receptor beta chains listed below, sequenced in a study of blood T cell repertoires in COVID-19. TCRdb's copy holds only in-frame clones and misses some; the assay was immunoSEQ multiplex PCR. The repertoire consists of approximately 360,000 clones, with more than 75% occurring once and the leading ten covering more than 0.85%. The sequenced sample consisted of PBMCs or T cells enriched from blood (not recorded which). The receptors stem from a woman aged 25 to 39 with acute COVID-19.

The genes are TRBV10-1 and TRBJ1-1; the D gene is possibly TRBD1 (6 bases). The V and J ends lost 5 bases and 5 bases respectively, with 18 bases between them. CDR1 is WNHNN and CDR2 is SYGVQD in the germline V gene (reference sequence). The CDR3 has 15 amino acids. CDR3 protein: CASSNYREIGTEAFF. CDR3 nucleotides: TGCGCCAGCAGTAATTACAGGGAAATAGGGACTGAAGCTTTCTTT.

This clone appeared once. The V call is TRBV30, the J call TRBJ1-3; TRBD1 agrees at 7 bases. The CDR3 has 14 residues. Trimming cost V 0 bases and J 4 bases; bases outside gene matches: 3. CDR1 is GTSNPN and CDR2 is SVGIG in the germline V gene (reference sequence). CDR3 sequence reads: CAWSVPGQGNTIYF. The CDR3 DNA sequence: TGTGCCTGGAGTGTTCCGGGACAGGGAAACACCATATATTTT.

The chain couples TRBV4-1 to TRBJ2-7, with 9 bases matching TRBD2. CDR1 is MGHRA and CDR2 is YSYEKL in the germline V gene. There are 16 residues in the CDR3. V dropped 1 base and J dropped 2; count of bases not matched to a gene: 6. In nucleotides, the CDR3 is TGCGCCAGCAGCCAAGGAGGCCTAGCGGGGCCCTACGAGCAGTACTTC. It encodes CASSQGGLAGPYEQYF.

V and J are TRBV6-5 and TRBJ2-2; tentative D call: TRBD2 (6 bases). CDR1 and CDR2 from the germline V gene are MNHEY and SVGAGI. CDR3 length: 13 residues. V was trimmed by 10 bases and J by 3 bases, leaving 12 bases between them. The CDR3 protein is CATGGVYTGELFF. DNA for the CDR3: TGTGCCACCGGAGGGGTCTACACCGGGGAGCTGTTTTTT.

The chain is built from TRBV19 and TRBJ1-2; 10 bases map to TRBD1. Germline CDR1 and CDR2: LNHDA and SQIVND (reference sequence). The J segment lost 5 bases and the V segment lost 3 bases, leaving 6 bases of the junction unmatched. The CDR3 runs to 15 residues. This CDR3 is CASSIGQGGSYGYTF. CDR3 coding DNA: TGTGCCAGTAGTATCGGACAGGGGGGCAGTTATGGCTACACCTTC.

The V and J genes are TRBV3-1 (or the pseudogene TRBV3-2) and TRBJ1-6; D possibly corresponds to TRBD1 (5 bases). V lost 3 bases and J lost 7, with 10 bases in between. CDR1 is LGHDT and CDR2 is YNNKEL in the germline V gene (reference sequence). The CDR3 covers 14 residues. As DNA, the CDR3 is TGTGCCAGCAGCCAGCCTGACAGAAATTCACCCCTCCACTTT. Translation: CASSQPDRNSPLHF.

The chain's CDR3 is CASSHGTAETQYF. The CDR3 bases are TGCGCCAGCAGCCACGGGACAGCCGAGACCCAGTACTTC. The genes are TRBV4-3 and TRBJ2-5; TRBD1 agrees at 7 bases. The CDR3 runs to 13 residues. The junction had 3 bases not matched to a gene; V was cut back by 3 bases and J by 5 bases. Germline V lookup: CDR1 LGHNA, CDR2 YSLEER.

V is TRBV27 and J is TRBJ2-7, with 7 bases aligning to TRBD1. Germline V gene lookup returns CDR1 MNHEY and CDR2 SMNVEV (reference sequence). The length of the CDR3 is 17 residues. V lost 4 bases, J lost 4 bases, and 16 bases stayed unmatched. The CDR3 nucleotides read TGTGCCAGCAGTTCGAGAGGTGAGGGGGCATTAAAATACGAGCAGTACTTC. Protein product: CASSSRGEGALKYEQYF.

This chain uses TRBV2 with TRBJ2-6; tentatively, D is TRBD2 (5 bases). Germline CDR1 and CDR2: SNHLY and FYNNEI. The CDR3 contains 17 residues. V lost 8 bases and J 0 bases, leaving 17 bases between the germline ends. CDR3 loop: CASDGRLRASGANVLTF. In nucleotides, the CDR3 is TGTGCCAGCGACGGACGCCTGAGGGCCTCTGGGGCCAACGTCCTGACTTTC. The whole variable domain, filled in from reference TRBV2 and TRBJ2-6, reads EPEVTQTPSHQVTQMGQEVILRCVPISNHLYFYWYRQILGQKVEFLVSFYNNEISEKSEIFDDQFSVERPDGSNFTLKIRSTKLEDSAMYFCASDGRLRASGANVLTFGAGSRLTVL.

V is TRBV7-2 and J is TRBJ2-1; TRBD2 matches 10 bases. V trimming: 7 bases; J trimming: 8 bases; junction bases outside the gene matches: 11. The CDR3 spans 15 residues. The germline V gene encodes CDR1 SGHTA and CDR2 FQGNSA. DNA for the CDR3: TGTGCCAGCACCCCCCAGCGGGGGGGTAGGGATGAGCAGTTCTTC. Its protein is CASTPQRGGRDEQFF.

The chain uses TRBV2 and TRBJ1-5, with D possibly being TRBD1 (5 bases). There are 14 residues in the CDR3. Deletions cut 2 bases from V and 3 bases from J, with 8 bases between. CDR1 and CDR2 (germline): SNHLY, FYNNEI. The CDR3 sequence is CASSELDINQPQHF. The CDR3 bases are TGTGCCAGCAGTGAACTGGACATCAATCAGCCCCAGCATTTT. The variable domain in full, with the rest retrieved from reference TRBV2 and TRBJ1-5, is EPEVTQTPSHQVTQMGQEVILRCVPISNHLYFYWYRQILGQKVEFLVSFYNNEISEKSEIFDDQFSVERPDGSNFTLKIRSTKLEDSAMYFCASSELDINQPQHFGDGTRLSIL.

The chain joins TRBV6-2 or TRBV6-3 to TRBJ2-7; 8 bases line up with TRBD1. In germline, CDR1 is MNHEY, CDR2 SVGEGT. The CDR3 contains 14 residues. The J segment lost 7 bases and the V segment lost 6 bases, leaving 11 bases of the junction unmatched. CDR3: CASSRGQGAREQYF. CDR3 DNA sequence: TGTGCCAGCAGCCGAGGGCAGGGGGCGCGAGAGCAGTACTTC.

CDR3 residues: CASNDRQGEGYTF. Written as DNA, the CDR3 is TGTGCCAGCAACGACCGACAGGGAGAGGGCTACACCTTC. This chain joins TRBV12-3 or TRBV12-4 and TRBJ1-2; 7 bases are shared with TRBD1. V dropped 7 bases and J dropped 8; count of bases not matched to a gene: 10. CDR3 size: 13 residues.

The rearrangement uses TRBV3-1 (or the pseudogene TRBV3-2) and TRBJ2-3; TRBD2 agrees at 11 bases. The V and J ends lost 2 bases and 8 bases, in that order; junction bases with no gene match: 9. The germline gives CDR1 LGHDT, CDR2 YNNKEL (reference sequence). This CDR3 has 16 residues. The CDR3 loop reads CASSQRTSGWAGTQYF. The CDR3 DNA reads as TGTGCCAGCAGCCAAAGGACTAGCGGGTGGGCAGGTACGCAGTATTTT.

This chain connects TRBV7-9 to TRBJ2-1; no clear D. The CDR3 length is 11 residues. The V end lost 4 bases, the J end lost 6 bases, and 4 bases lay between the germline ends. The germline V gene encodes CDR1 SEHNR and CDR2 FQNEAQ (reference sequence). CDR3 in amino acids: CASSSSNEQFF. CDR3 DNA: TGTGCCAGCAGCTCTAGCAATGAGCAGTTCTTC.

This clone was detected once. This sequence joins TRBV27 and TRBJ1-3, with D unresolved. With 2 bases removed from V and 10 bases from J, the gap between germline ends came to 12 bases. Germline-derived CDR1 and CDR2 are MNHEY and SMNVEV (reference sequence). This CDR3 is 13 amino acids long. In nucleotides, the CDR3 is TGTGCCAGCAGTTTACGCCCAGGCAGGACCATATATTTT. Amino acids: CASSLRPGRTIYF.

The CDR3 spells CASSSGGLNTGELFF. The CDR3 nucleotides are TGTGCCAGCAGTTCGGGGGGTCTGAACACCGGGGAGCTGTTTTTT. The chain has TRBV6-5 and TRBJ2-2; 7 bases map to TRBD2. Germline V gene sequence: CDR1 MNHEY, CDR2 SVGAGI. The V gene end was trimmed by 4 bases and the J gene end by 1 base; junction bases not matched to a gene: 3. The CDR3 loop spans 15 amino acids.

The chain employs TRBV4-1 and TRBJ1-5; 7 bases agree with TRBD1. The junction had 6 bases not matched to a gene; V was cut back by 2 bases and J by 8 bases. CDR3 length: 14 residues. Germline V gene data show CDR1 as MGHRA and CDR2 as YSYEKL. CDR3 DNA: TGCGCCAGCAGCCAACTTCAGGGGGAAGAGCCCCAGCATTTT. Its translation is CASSQLQGEEPQHF.

This chain joins TRBV11-2 and TRBJ1-1; possibly TRBD1 for D (5 bases). The germline CDR1 and CDR2 sequences are SGHAT and FQNNGV. V was cut by 0 bases and J by 5 bases, with 16 bases left in between. The CDR3 spans 16 residues. In DNA form, the CDR3 reads TGTGCCAGCAGCTTAGATAACCGCCAGGGAAGGACTGAAGCTTTCTTT. This gives the protein CASSLDNRQGRTEAFF.

V gene TRBV21-1 combines with J gene TRBJ1-5; no DNA check was done on the table's D call, TRBD1. TRBV21-1 is marked as a pseudogene. The CDR3 length is 17 residues. The CDR3 protein is CASSRYSDRGFNQPQHF. DNA of the CDR3: TGTGCCAGCAGCAGGTATTCGGACAGGGGGTTTAATCAGCCCCAGCATTTT.

This clone occurred a few times. This chain joins TRBV6-2 or TRBV6-3 and TRBJ2-2; 8 bases align to TRBD2. Germline-derived CDR1 and CDR2 are MNHEY and SVGEGT. This CDR3 is built from 14 residues. The V segment lost 6 bases and the J segment 13 bases; nucleotides outside the gene matches: 13. Written as DNA, the CDR3 is TGTGCCAGCAGCCCGGGGGGGCCTCCCACGATGCTGTTTTTT. Protein: CASSPGGPPTMLFF.

The genes are TRBV29-1 and TRBJ2-1; 8 bases fit TRBD2. The CDR3 runs to 14 residues. Germline CDR1 reads SQVTM; CDR2 reads ANQGSEA. J gave up 10 bases and V 6 bases, and 14 bases lay outside the gene matches. CDR3 sequence (DNA): TGCAGCGTGGACGGGACTAGACGGCTTAAGGAGCAGTTCTTC. The encoded protein is CSVDGTRRLKEQFF.

The chain links TRBV28 to TRBJ2-1; 7 bases agree with TRBD2. J lost 2 bases, V lost 5 bases, and 3 bases had no gene match. Germline-derived CDR1 and CDR2 are MDHEN and SYDVKM. The CDR3 runs 14 residues. The CDR3 spells CASSLGGAYNEQFF. The CDR3 nucleotides read TGTGCCAGCAGTCTTGGGGGGGCCTACAATGAGCAGTTCTTC.